This TCR beta chain came from a study of response to subunit inactivated influenza vaccine. This clonotype was observed at least ten times. Its target is not known. Study-level findings and limits: New T cells are recruited in small numbers by each seasonal influenza vaccination, according to the authors' suggestion.

TCRdb ran MiXCR on the RT-PCR reads and lists one entry per CDR3 protein. The sample lists some 600,000 distinct CDR3 sequences; around 15% were seen once. Trimming removed 7 bases from V and 6 bases from J, with 10 bases in between. There are 12 residues in the CDR3. The rearrangement uses TRBV12-3 or TRBV12-4 and TRBJ2-1; the D is unclear. Specimen: PBMCs from blood, collected around 15 days before vaccination. This clonotype was sampled from a man over 45 who received an inactivated influenza vaccine. The CDR3 sequence is CASMHPPNEQFF. The CDR3 DNA reads TGTGCCAGCATGCACCCCCCCAATGAGCAGTTCTTC.